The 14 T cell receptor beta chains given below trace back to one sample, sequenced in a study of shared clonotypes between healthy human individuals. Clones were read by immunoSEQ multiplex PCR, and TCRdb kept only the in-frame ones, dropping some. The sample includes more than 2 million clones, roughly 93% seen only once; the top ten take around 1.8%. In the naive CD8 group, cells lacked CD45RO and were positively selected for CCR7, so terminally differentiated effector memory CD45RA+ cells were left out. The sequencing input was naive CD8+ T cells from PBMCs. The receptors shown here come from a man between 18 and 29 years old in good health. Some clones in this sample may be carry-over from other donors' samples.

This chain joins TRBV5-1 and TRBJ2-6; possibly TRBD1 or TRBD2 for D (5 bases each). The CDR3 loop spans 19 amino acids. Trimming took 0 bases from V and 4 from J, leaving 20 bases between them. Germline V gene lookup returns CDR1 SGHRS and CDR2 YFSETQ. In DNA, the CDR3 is TGCGCCAGCAGCTTGGGGGTGGGGGACCGGGTAGAAGGGGCCAACGTCCTGACTTTC. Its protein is CASSLGVGDRVEGANVLTF.

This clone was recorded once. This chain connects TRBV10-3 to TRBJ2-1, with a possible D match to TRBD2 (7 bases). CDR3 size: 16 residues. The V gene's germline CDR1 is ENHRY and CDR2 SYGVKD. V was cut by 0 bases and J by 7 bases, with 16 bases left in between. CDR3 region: CAISESKGSGTNEQFF. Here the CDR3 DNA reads TGTGCCATCAGTGAGTCGAAGGGGAGCGGGACAAATGAGCAGTTCTTC.

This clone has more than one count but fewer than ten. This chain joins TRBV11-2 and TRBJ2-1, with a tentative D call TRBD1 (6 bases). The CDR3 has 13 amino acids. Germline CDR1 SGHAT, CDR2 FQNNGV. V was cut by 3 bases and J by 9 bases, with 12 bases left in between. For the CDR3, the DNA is TGTGCCAGCAGCTTGGGGGCTAGCAGTGAGCAGTTCTTC. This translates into CASSLGASSEQFF. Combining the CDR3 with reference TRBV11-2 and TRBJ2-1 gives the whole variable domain EAGVAQSPRYKIIEKRQSVAFWCNPISGHATLYWYQQILGQGPKLLIQFQNNGVVDDSQLPKDRFSAERLKGVDSTLKIQPAKLEDSAVYLCASSLGASSEQFFGPGTRLTVL.

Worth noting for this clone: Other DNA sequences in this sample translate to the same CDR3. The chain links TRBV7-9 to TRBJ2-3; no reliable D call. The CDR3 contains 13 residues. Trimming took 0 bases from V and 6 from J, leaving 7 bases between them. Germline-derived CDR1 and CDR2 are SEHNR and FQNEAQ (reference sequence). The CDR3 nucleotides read TGTGCCAGCAGCTTAGCCGGCCCGGATACGCAGTATTTT. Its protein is CASSLAGPDTQYF. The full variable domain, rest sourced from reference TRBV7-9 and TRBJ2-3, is DTGVSQNPRHKITKRGQNVTFRCDPISEHNRLYWYRQTLGQGPEFLTYFQNEAQLEKSRLLSDRFSAERPKGSFSTLEIQRTEQGDSAMYLCASSLAGPDTQYFGPGTRLTVL.

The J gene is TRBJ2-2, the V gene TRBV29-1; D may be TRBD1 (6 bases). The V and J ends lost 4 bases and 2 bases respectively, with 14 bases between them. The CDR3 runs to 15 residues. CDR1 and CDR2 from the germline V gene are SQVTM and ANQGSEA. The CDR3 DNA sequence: TGCAGCGTTGTAGCACCAGGGGAAAACACCGGGGAGCTGTTTTTT. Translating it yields CSVVAPGENTGELFF.

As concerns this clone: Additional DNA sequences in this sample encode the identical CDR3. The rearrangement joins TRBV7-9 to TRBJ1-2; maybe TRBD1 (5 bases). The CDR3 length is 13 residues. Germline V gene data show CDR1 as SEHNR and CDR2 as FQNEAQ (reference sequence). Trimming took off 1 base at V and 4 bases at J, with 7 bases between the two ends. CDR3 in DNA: TGTGCCAGCAGCTTAGGGACACTCTATGGCTACACCTTC. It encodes CASSLGTLYGYTF. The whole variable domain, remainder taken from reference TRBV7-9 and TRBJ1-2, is DTGVSQNPRHKITKRGQNVTFRCDPISEHNRLYWYRQTLGQGPEFLTYFQNEAQLEKSRLLSDRFSAERPKGSFSTLEIQRTEQGDSAMYLCASSLGTLYGYTFGSGTRLTVV.

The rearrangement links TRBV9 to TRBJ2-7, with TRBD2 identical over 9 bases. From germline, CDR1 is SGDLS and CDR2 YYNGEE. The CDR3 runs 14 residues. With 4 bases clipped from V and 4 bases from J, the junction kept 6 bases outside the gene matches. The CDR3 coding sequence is TGTGCCAGCAGCCCTAGCGGGATAGGGTACGAGCAGTACTTC. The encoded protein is CASSPSGIGYEQYF.

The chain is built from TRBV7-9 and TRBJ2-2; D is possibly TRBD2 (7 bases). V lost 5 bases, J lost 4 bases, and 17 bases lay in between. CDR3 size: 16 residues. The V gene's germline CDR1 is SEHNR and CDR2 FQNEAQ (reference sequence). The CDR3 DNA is TGTGCCAGCAGCCCGGGGAGGGGGAGTCTCACCGGGGAGCTGTTTTTT. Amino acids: CASSPGRGSLTGELFF.

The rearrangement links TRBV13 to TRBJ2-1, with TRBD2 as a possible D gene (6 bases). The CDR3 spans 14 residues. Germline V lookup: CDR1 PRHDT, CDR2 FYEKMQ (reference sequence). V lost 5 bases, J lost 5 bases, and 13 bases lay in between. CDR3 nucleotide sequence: TGTGCCAGCAGCCCCCGGACTATTAACAATGAGCAGTTCTTC. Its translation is CASSPRTINNEQFF.

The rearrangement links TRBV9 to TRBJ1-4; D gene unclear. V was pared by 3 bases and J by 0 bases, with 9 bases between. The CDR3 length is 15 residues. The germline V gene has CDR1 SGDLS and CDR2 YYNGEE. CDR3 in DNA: TGTGCCAGCAGCGCTGACATTGCAACTAATGAAAAACTGTTTTTT. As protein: CASSADIATNEKLFF.

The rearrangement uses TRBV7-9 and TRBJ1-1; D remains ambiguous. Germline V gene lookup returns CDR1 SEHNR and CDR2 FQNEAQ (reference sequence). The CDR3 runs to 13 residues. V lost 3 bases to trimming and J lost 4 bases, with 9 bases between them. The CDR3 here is CASSFKGSTEAFF. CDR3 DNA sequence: TGTGCCAGCAGCTTTAAAGGGTCCACTGAAGCTTTCTTT.

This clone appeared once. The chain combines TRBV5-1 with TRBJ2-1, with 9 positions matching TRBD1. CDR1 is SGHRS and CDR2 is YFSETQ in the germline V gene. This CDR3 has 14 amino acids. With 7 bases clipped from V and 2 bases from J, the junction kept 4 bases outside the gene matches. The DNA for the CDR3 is TGCGCCAGCGAAACAGGGGGCGCCTACAATGAGCAGTTCTTC. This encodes CASETGGAYNEQFF.

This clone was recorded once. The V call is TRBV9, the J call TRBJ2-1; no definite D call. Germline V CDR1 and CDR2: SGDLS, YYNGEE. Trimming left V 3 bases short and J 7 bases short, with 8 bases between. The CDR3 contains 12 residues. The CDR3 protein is CASSAKENEQFF. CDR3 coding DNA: TGTGCCAGCAGCGCCAAAGAGAATGAGCAGTTCTTC. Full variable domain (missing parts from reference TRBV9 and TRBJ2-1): DSGVTQTPKHLITATGQRVTLRCSPRSGDLSVYWYQQSLDQGLQFLIQYYNGEERAKGNILERFSAQQFPDLHSELNLSSLELGDSALYFCASSAKENEQFFGPGTRLTVL.

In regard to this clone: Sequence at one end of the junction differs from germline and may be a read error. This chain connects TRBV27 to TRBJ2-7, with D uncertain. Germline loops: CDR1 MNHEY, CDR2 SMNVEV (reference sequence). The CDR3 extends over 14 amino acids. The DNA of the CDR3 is TGTGCCAGCAGTTTTAGGGTACGTTGGCCGGAACAAATCTTC. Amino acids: CASSFRVRWPEQIF.